The 32 T cell receptor beta chains reported below all come from one sample, sequenced in a study of control samples from healthy donors and cancer patients. The protocol was immunoSEQ multiplex PCR, while the TCRdb copy is restricted to in-frame clones and leaves out a portion. The sample holds under 150,000 clones, about 92% seen once. Sequences were obtained from PBMCs. The receptor set was obtained from a man aged 45-65 years with head and neck cancer.

Concerning this clone itself: Other DNA sequences in this sample translate to the same CDR3. The rearrangement joins TRBV12-3 or TRBV12-4 to TRBJ1-1; D is unclear. Trimming took 3 bases from V and 1 from J, leaving 6 bases between them. This CDR3 is built from 13 residues. This CDR3 is CASSFGGNTEAFF. CDR3 sequence (DNA): TGTGCCAGCAGTTTCGGCGGGAACACTGAAGCTTTCTTT.

V is TRBV4-3 and J is TRBJ2-7; 7 bases are a match to TRBD1. Germline CDR1 LGHNA, CDR2 YSLEER. The CDR3 has 14 amino acids. Germline trimming cut 6 bases from V and 4 bases from J; bases unmatched to any gene: 9. Here the CDR3 DNA reads TGCGCCAGCAGTCCCACAACAGGGGAGTACGAGCAGTACTTC. Translating it yields CASSPTTGEYEQYF.

V usage is TRBV3-1 (or the pseudogene TRBV3-2) and J usage is TRBJ2-1, with D perhaps matching TRBD2 (5 bases). The CDR3 sequence is 15 residues long. Trimming took off 3 bases at V and 0 bases at J, with 9 bases between the two ends. Germline V gene data show CDR1 as LGHDT and CDR2 as YNNKEL (reference sequence). CDR3 protein: CASSQDFSSYNEQFF. As DNA, the CDR3 is TGTGCCAGCAGCCAGGACTTCAGCTCCTACAATGAGCAGTTCTTC.

CDR3 DNA: TGTGCCAGCAGCCAACGACAGGGGGGCTCCTACAATGAGCAGTTCTTC. Translation gives CASSQRQGGSYNEQFF. The J gene is TRBJ2-1, the V gene TRBV11-1, with 9 bases fitting TRBD1. This CDR3 spans 16 amino acids. V lost 5 bases and J lost 0; bases outside the gene matches: 5. Per the germline V gene, CDR1 is SGHAT and CDR2 is FQDESV (reference sequence).

The chain couples TRBV18 to TRBJ2-7, with 12 bases matching TRBD1. Germline CDR1 KGHSH, CDR2 LQKENI. CDR3 length: 14 residues. V shed 3 bases, J shed 8 bases, and the junction held 5 bases outside the gene matches. The CDR3 here is CASSPRDRGLKQYF. In nucleotides, the CDR3 is TGTGCCAGCTCACCCCGGGACAGGGGGCTCAAGCAGTACTTC. The full variable domain, in which reference TRBV18 and TRBJ2-7 provide the parts outside the CDR3, is NAGVMQNPRHLVRRRGQEARLRCSPMKGHSHVYWYRQLPEEGLKFMVYLQKENIIDESGMPKERFSAEFPKEGPSILRIQQVVRGDSAAYFCASSPRDRGLKQYFGPGTRLTVT.

The V and J genes are TRBV10-3 and TRBJ2-7; 8 bases match TRBD1. The V and J ends lost 6 bases and 3 bases, in that order; junction bases with no gene match: 7. Germline-derived CDR1 and CDR2 are ENHRY and SYGVKD. This CDR3 region has 14 residues. DNA for the CDR3: TGTGCCATCAGCCCCGGGACAGGATTCTACGAGCAGTACTTC. Residues: CAISPGTGFYEQYF.

This clone was recorded once. The rearrangement links TRBV28 to TRBJ2-7, with D maybe TRBD2 (7 bases). Looked up from germline, CDR1 is MDHEN and CDR2 is SYDVKM. V shed 9 bases and J shed 5 bases, with 14 bases lying between them. CDR3 length: 12 amino acids. This chain's CDR3 is CASKQGGDEQYF. DNA for the CDR3: TGTGCCAGTAAACAGGGAGGGGACGAGCAGTACTTC.

This chain links TRBV5-1 with TRBJ2-3; D gene ambiguous. The CDR3 spans 13 residues. Germline CDR1 is SGHRS and CDR2 is YFSETQ. V gave up 0 bases and J gave up 6 bases, with 8 bases separating them. The CDR3 nucleotides read TGCGCCAGCAGCTTGGCGGCGGCGGATACGCAGTATTTT. It is translated as CASSLAAADTQYF.

J is TRBJ2-1 and V is TRBV9, with 11 bases matching TRBD2. V lost 3 bases, J lost 3 bases, and 11 bases stayed unmatched. Looked up from germline, CDR1 is SGDLS and CDR2 is YYNGEE. This CDR3 comprises 18 residues. As DNA, the CDR3 is TGTGCCAGCAGCGCGCCTCTCCTCGGACTAGCGGGCTACAATGAGCAGTTCTTC. Translated: CASSAPLLGLAGYNEQFF.

In its sample, this clone was seen once. V is TRBV3-1 (or the pseudogene TRBV3-2) and J is TRBJ1-1; 7 bases agree with TRBD1. Per germline, CDR1 LGHDT and CDR2 YNNKEL (reference sequence). The CDR3 sequence is 13 residues long. The V and J ends lost 6 bases and 5 bases, in that order; junction bases with no gene match: 6. The CDR3 region is CASSFDRDTEAFF. In nucleotides, the CDR3 is TGTGCCAGCAGTTTCGACAGGGATACTGAAGCTTTCTTT.

As DNA, the CDR3 is TGTGCCAGTAGGGGGGGCGGGGATTCACCCCTCCACTTT. Protein sequence: CASRGGGDSPLHF. The rearrangement links TRBV19 to TRBJ1-6; perhaps TRBD1 as D (6 bases). The germline V gene encodes CDR1 LNHDA and CDR2 SQIVND (reference sequence). The V gene lost 6 bases and the J gene lost 8 bases, with 11 bases spanning the gap. The CDR3 is 13 residues long. Using reference TRBV19 and TRBJ1-6 for the parts outside the CDR3, the full variable domain is DGGITQSPKYLFRKEGQNVTLSCEQNLNHDAMYWYRQDPGQGLRLIYYSQIVNDFQKGDIAEGYSVSREKKESFPLTVTSAQKNPTAFYLCASRGGGDSPLHFGNGTRLTVT.

This clone was recorded only once. The chain carries TRBV7-2 and TRBJ1-2; perhaps TRBD1 as D (5 bases). Germline CDR1 reads SGHTA; CDR2 reads FQGNSA. The V and J ends lost 4 bases and 5 bases respectively, with 11 bases between them. CDR3 size: 13 residues. The CDR3 coding sequence is TGTGCCAGCAGCTCTACGGGGCCTTATGGCTACACCTTC. Residues: CASSSTGPYGYTF.

The rearrangement uses TRBV12-3 or TRBV12-4 and TRBJ1-2, with D perhaps matching TRBD1 (5 bases). With 6 bases removed from V and 3 bases from J, the gap between germline ends came to 11 bases. This CDR3 region has 13 residues. The CDR3 loop is CASSLTVHYGYTF. DNA for the CDR3: TGTGCCAGCAGCTTGACAGTCCACTATGGCTACACCTTC.

J is TRBJ2-3 and V is TRBV11-2, with TRBD2 matching 9 bases. The CDR3 covers 14 residues. CDR1 and CDR2 from the germline V gene are SGHAT and FQNNGV. With V trimmed by 4 bases and J by 6 bases, 5 bases remained unmatched. The CDR3 region has the DNA TGTGCCAGCAGCTCCGGACTAGCGTCGGATACGCAGTATTTT. Protein: CASSSGLASDTQYF.

The chain uses TRBV4-2 and TRBJ1-2; tentative D call: TRBD1 (5 bases). This CDR3 is 14 amino acids long. Germline CDR1 LGHNA, CDR2 YNFKEQ. Trimming left V 0 bases short and J 2 bases short, with 7 bases between. CDR3 protein: CASSQEGGNYGYTF. CDR3 sequence (DNA): TGTGCCAGCAGCCAAGAGGGGGGGAACTATGGCTACACCTTC.

The chain joins TRBV5-5 to TRBJ2-3; D is ambiguous. With 0 bases removed from V and 6 bases from J, the gap between germline ends came to 11 bases. The CDR3 has 14 amino acids. Germline V lookup: CDR1 SGHKS, CDR2 YYEKEE (reference sequence). Here the CDR3 reads CASSLAEGVDTQYF. CDR3 in DNA: TGTGCCAGCAGCTTGGCCGAAGGTGTTGATACGCAGTATTTT.

The chain carries TRBV4-1 and TRBJ2-5; a possible D gene is TRBD2 (6 bases). Trimming took 4 bases from V and 5 from J, leaving 20 bases between them. Per germline, CDR1 MGHRA and CDR2 YSYEKL. CDR3 length equals 16 residues. CDR3 in amino acids: CASSPELFLAGETQYF. DNA of the CDR3: TGCGCCAGCAGCCCCGAACTCTTCCTCGCGGGGGAGACCCAGTACTTC.

The chain has TRBV5-5 and TRBJ2-3; no clear D gene. The CDR3 has 15 amino acids. Trimming pared 2 bases from V and 6 bases from J, leaving 16 bases between. Germline CDR1 reads SGHKS; CDR2 reads YYEKEE (reference sequence). The CDR3 sequence: CASSLSSGFVDTQYF. The CDR3 region has the DNA TGTGCCAGCAGCTTATCAAGTGGATTTGTGGATACGCAGTATTTT.

The chain couples TRBV7-2 to TRBJ2-5; TRBD2 is a possible D gene (6 bases). CDR3 length equals 15 residues. The V gene lost 0 bases and the J gene lost 5 bases, with 13 bases spanning the gap. Germline CDR1 reads SGHTA; CDR2 reads FQGNSA. DNA for the CDR3: TGTGCCAGCAGCTTAGCCTTTACGGGGGTGGAGACCCAGTACTTC. Translating gives CASSLAFTGVETQYF.

The chain links TRBV27 to TRBJ2-7; no clear D gene. The CDR3 totals 15 residues. Trimming left V 5 bases short and J 2 bases short, with 16 bases between. In germline, CDR1 is MNHEY, CDR2 SMNVEV (reference sequence). The CDR3 DNA reads TGTGCCAGCAGTATCCGGACCGGCCCTACCTACGAGCAGTACTTC. It codes for CASSIRTGPTYEQYF.

This rearrangement joins TRBV18 to TRBJ1-4; 8 bases are a match to TRBD1. The CDR3 consists of 17 residues. Germline-derived CDR1 and CDR2 are KGHSH and LQKENI. V shed 3 bases and J 5 bases; nucleotides not matched to a gene: 11. The CDR3 spells CASSPRQGSVWNEKLFF. The CDR3 DNA reads as TGTGCCAGCTCACCGAGACAGGGGAGTGTTTGGAATGAAAAACTGTTTTTT. Full variable domain (outside the CDR3, taken from reference TRBV18 and TRBJ1-4): NAGVMQNPRHLVRRRGQEARLRCSPMKGHSHVYWYRQLPEEGLKFMVYLQKENIIDESGMPKERFSAEFPKEGPSILRIQQVVRGDSAAYFCASSPRQGSVWNEKLFFGSGTQLSVL.

V is TRBV3-1 (or the pseudogene TRBV3-2) and J is TRBJ2-4, with TRBD2 matching over 9 bases. J gave up 0 bases and V 4 bases, and 4 bases lay outside the gene matches. Germline CDR1 is LGHDT and CDR2 is YNNKEL (reference sequence). The length of the CDR3 is 16 residues. In DNA form, the CDR3 reads TGTGCCAGCAGCCTGACTAGCGGTTTAGCCAAAAACATTCAGTACTTC. Translating it yields CASSLTSGLAKNIQYF.

V is TRBV7-9 and J is TRBJ1-3, with D hard to call. The CDR3 consists of 11 residues. V shed 5 bases and J shed 2 bases, with 1 base lying between them. Germline V gives CDR1 SEHNR, CDR2 FQNEAQ (reference sequence). The CDR3 spells CASSPGNTIYF. In DNA form, the CDR3 reads TGTGCCAGCAGCCCTGGAAACACCATATATTTT.

J is TRBJ2-1 and V is TRBV7-2; 8 bases are shared with TRBD2. Germline V gives CDR1 SGHTA, CDR2 FQGNSA. V lost 5 bases, J lost 3 bases, and 6 bases stayed unmatched. The CDR3 has 15 amino acids. The CDR3 loop reads CASSSDGGGYNEQFF. The CDR3 DNA follows: TGTGCCAGCAGCAGTGACGGGGGGGGCTACAATGAGCAGTTCTTC.

The table lists this clone with many counts. The chain combines TRBV7-9 with TRBJ1-6, with 9 bases identical to TRBD1. This CDR3 spans 15 amino acids. Germline V gives CDR1 SEHNR, CDR2 FQNEAQ (reference sequence). With V trimmed by 3 bases and J by 7 bases, 4 bases remained unmatched. The CDR3 reads CASSFSGTGNSPLHF. DNA for the CDR3: TGTGCCAGCAGCTTTTCCGGGACAGGGAATTCACCCCTCCACTTT.

This clone came up a few times. The chain has TRBV19 and TRBJ2-4; no definite D call. The V and J ends lost 6 bases and 3 bases respectively, with 9 bases between them. This CDR3 comprises 13 residues. From germline, CDR1 is LNHDA and CDR2 SQIVND (reference sequence). CDR3 bases: TGTGCCAGTAGGAGGTTTGGCAAAAACATTCAGTACTTC. Its protein product is CASRRFGKNIQYF.

This chain uses TRBV5-4 with TRBJ2-5; 9 nucleotides agree with TRBD1. Germline CDR1 and CDR2: SGHNT and YYREEE (reference sequence). Losses at the gene ends were 5 bases for V and 2 bases for J; bases not matched to a gene: 4. The CDR3 runs to 14 residues. The DNA for the CDR3 is TGTGCCAGCAGGCCCGACAGGGGGCAAGAGACCCAGTACTTC. Its translation is CASRPDRGQETQYF.

This chain connects TRBV12-5 to TRBJ1-5; 7 nucleotides match TRBD1. Looked up from germline, CDR1 is LGHNT and CDR2 is FRNRAP. With V trimmed by 5 bases and J by 4 bases, 5 bases remained unmatched. The CDR3 extends over 14 amino acids. CDR3 nucleotides: TGTGCTAGTGGTACGGGACAGCCGAATCAGCCCCAGCATTTT. Its translation is CASGTGQPNQPQHF.

This clone was detected only a few times. The V gene is TRBV19, the J gene TRBJ2-5; no reliable D call. Germline CDR1 LNHDA, CDR2 SQIVND (reference sequence). The CDR3 is 14 amino acids. The V end lost 5 bases, the J end lost 3 bases, and 13 bases lay between the germline ends. CDR3 sequence: CASSPSQAEETQYF. The CDR3 DNA follows: TGTGCCAGTAGTCCCTCCCAGGCCGAAGAGACCCAGTACTTC.

V is TRBV19 and J is TRBJ2-3, with 8 bases that match TRBD2. Looked up from germline, CDR1 is LNHDA and CDR2 is SQIVND (reference sequence). The trim removed 3 bases at V and 0 bases at J, leaving 8 bases unmatched. This CDR3 spans 17 amino acids. The CDR3 bases are TGTGCCAGTAGTATCACGACTAGCGCGATTAGCACAGATACGCAGTATTTT. Translating it yields CASSITTSAISTDTQYF.

CDR3 amino acids: CASSQEGTAKAFF. The CDR3 coding sequence is TGCGCCAGCAGCCAAGAAGGGACGGCAAAAGCTTTCTTT. The chain combines TRBV4-1 with TRBJ1-1, with D tentatively TRBD1 (5 bases). Germline V gives CDR1 MGHRA, CDR2 YSYEKL. This CDR3 has 13 residues. Trimming cost V 0 bases and J 9 bases, with 11 bases left between them.

The chain has TRBV7-2 and TRBJ2-7, with no clear D. The CDR3 loop spans 15 amino acids. V lost 8 bases to trimming and J lost 0 bases, with 17 bases between them. In germline, CDR1 is SGHTA, CDR2 FQGNSA. The CDR3 DNA reads TGTGCCAGCTCTCAATTCGGACGGAACTCCTACGAGCAGTACTTC. Its protein is CASSQFGRNSYEQYF.